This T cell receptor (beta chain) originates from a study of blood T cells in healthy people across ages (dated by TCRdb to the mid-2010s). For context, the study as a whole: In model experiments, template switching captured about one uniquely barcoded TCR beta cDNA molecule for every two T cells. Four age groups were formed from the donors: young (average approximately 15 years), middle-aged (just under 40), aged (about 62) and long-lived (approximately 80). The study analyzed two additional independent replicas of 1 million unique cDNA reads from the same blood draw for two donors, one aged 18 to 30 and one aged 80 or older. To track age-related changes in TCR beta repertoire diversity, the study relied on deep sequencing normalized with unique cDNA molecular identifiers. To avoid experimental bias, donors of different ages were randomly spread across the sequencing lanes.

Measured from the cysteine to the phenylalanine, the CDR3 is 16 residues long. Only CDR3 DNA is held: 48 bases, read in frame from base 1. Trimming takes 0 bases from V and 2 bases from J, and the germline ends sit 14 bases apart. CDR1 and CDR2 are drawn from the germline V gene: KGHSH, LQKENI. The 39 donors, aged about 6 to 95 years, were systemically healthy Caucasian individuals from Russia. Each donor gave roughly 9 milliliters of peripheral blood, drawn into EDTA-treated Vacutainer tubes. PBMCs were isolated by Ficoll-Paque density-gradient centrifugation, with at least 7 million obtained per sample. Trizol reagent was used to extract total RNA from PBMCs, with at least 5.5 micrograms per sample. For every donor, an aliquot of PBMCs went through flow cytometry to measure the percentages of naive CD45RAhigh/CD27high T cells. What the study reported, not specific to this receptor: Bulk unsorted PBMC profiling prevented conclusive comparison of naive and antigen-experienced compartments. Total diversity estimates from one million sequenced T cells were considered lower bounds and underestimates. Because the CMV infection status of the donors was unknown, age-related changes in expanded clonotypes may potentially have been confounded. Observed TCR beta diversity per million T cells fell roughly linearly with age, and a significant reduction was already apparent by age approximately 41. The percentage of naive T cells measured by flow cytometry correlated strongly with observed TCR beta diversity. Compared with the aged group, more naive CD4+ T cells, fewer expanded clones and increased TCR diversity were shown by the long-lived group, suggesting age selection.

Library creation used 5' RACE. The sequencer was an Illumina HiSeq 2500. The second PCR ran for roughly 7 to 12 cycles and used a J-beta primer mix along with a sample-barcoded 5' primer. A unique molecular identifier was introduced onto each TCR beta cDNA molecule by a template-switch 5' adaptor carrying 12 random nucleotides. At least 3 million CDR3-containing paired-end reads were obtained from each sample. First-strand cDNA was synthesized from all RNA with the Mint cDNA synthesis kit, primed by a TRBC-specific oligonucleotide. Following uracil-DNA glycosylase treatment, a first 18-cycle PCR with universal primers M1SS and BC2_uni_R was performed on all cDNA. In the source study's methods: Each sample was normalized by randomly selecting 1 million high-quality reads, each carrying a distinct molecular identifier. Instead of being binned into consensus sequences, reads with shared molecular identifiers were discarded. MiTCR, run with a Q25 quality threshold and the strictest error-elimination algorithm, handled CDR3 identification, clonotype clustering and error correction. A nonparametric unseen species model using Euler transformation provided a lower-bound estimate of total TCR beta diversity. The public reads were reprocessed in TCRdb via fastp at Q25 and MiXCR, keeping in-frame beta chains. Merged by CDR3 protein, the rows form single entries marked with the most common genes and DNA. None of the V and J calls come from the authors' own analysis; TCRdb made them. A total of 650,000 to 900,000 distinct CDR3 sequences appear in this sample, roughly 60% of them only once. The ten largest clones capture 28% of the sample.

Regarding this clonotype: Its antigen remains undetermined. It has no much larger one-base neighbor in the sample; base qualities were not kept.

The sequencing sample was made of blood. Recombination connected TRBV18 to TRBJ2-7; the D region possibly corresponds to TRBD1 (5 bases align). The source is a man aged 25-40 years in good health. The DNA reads TGTGCCAGCTCACCACCAGGGGCTCTTGGTCCCTACGAGCAGTACTTC. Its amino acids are CASSPPGALGPYEQYF.